This T cell receptor (beta chain) was identified in a study of post-analysis software for immune sequencing data (dated by TCRdb to between 2014 and 2016). Regarding the research as a whole: Recorded disease courses included relapsing-remitting, secondary progressive and progressive-relapsing multiple sclerosis, with some patients lacking subtype annotation. Patient repertoires were compared against some twelve previously published healthy control repertoires from donors aged roughly 6 to 28 years. A subset of samples was prepared in parallel using single-end sample barcoding, then pooled and co-amplified after Illumina adapter ligation. Broad study findings and their caveats: Direct clustering with F measure revealed strong co-clustering of samples prepared in the same batch, which led to a batch-effect correction. The multiple sclerosis patient group was slightly younger than the control group. Significantly lower normalized Chao1 diversity was found in multiple sclerosis patients than in controls, suggesting substantial peripheral T-cell clonal expansion. Significantly higher frequencies in patients than in controls were found for several TRBV segments, including TRBV5-6, TRBV5-1 and TRBV20-1.

TCR beta repertoires were profiled from peripheral blood of roughly 13 young patients with multiple sclerosis to demonstrate the VDJtools post-analysis software. The multiple sclerosis patients were children and adolescents between about 6 and 16 years of age. Library generation was performed with PCR. Sequencer: Illumina HiSeq 2500. To reduce PCR and sequencing biases, unique molecular identifiers were incorporated into the TCR beta cDNA libraries. Every 1 to 10 million input T cells yielded 500,000 or so cDNA molecules, meaning each molecule approximated one T cell. The same protocol used for the earlier healthy control dataset was applied to prepare and sequence the patient libraries. Samples belonging to the same batch were prepared together, multiplexed and sequenced on a shared HiSeq lane. As for the authors' bioinformatics: MIGEC handled the raw barcoded reads, throwing out single-read molecular identifier groups before consensus assembly and CDR3 extraction. VDJtools was used for post-analysis of the clonotype tables, and diversity was normalized by down-sampling every dataset to the size of the smallest sample. To correct batch-related cross-sample contamination, repertoire overlap clustering matched CDR3 amino acid sequences but not nucleotide sequences. TCRdb passed the public sequencing reads through fastp at Q25 and MiXCR, retaining productive beta sequences. CDR3 protein duplicates are merged, each entry listing the most common genes and DNA. The V and J calls come from TCRdb's annotation, not from the publication. In this sample the table shows hundreds of thousands of distinct CDR3 sequences, around 27% of which occur a single time. The top ten hold 0.55% to 0.65% of the sample.

In the case of this clonotype: The antigen it binds to is not known. No much larger clonotype is one base removed from it; base qualities were not supplied.

As encoded in the germline V gene, CDR1 is SNHLY while CDR2 is FYNNEI. The CDR3 holds 14 amino acids from the cysteine to the phenylalanine. Only the CDR3 DNA is retained, 42 bases long and in frame from the first base. For this chain, trimming is 6 bases at the V end and 3 bases at the J end, and the number of junction bases without a gene match is 5. The chain couples TRBV2 to TRBJ1-2; 9 junctional bases match TRBD1. The TCR was taken from a girl aged 10 to 17 with multiple sclerosis. Material for sequencing was blood. This receptor carries the CDR3 CASSRRTGDYGYTF. The nucleotides read TGTGCCAGCAGCCGACGGACAGGGGACTATGGCTACACCTTC.